One sample yielded the 2 T cell receptor beta chains listed below, sequenced in a study of beta chain features in type 1 diabetes. Study-wide findings and caveats: Moderately but significantly shorter TCRB CDR3s were found in Type 1 diabetes patients in all four CD4+ subsets.

Since all of the isolated RNA was reverse transcribed, expressed TCRB transcripts were what got sequenced. TCRdb's table, derived via immunoSEQ multiplex PCR, lists solely in-frame clones and lacks some. This repertoire shows over 100,000 clones, over 15% found once; its top ten account for 2.3%. For these TCRs, the target antigens are not known. The source material was central memory CD4+ T cells from blood. The receptors originated from a man aged 25 to 40 with type 1 diabetes.

This clone occurred a few times. The chain links TRBV5-1 to TRBJ2-1, with 9 bases fitting TRBD2. Germline loops: CDR1 SGHRS, CDR2 YFSETQ. V dropped 4 bases and J dropped 0; count of bases not matched to a gene: 5. The CDR3 extends over 16 amino acids. CDR3 in DNA: TGCGCCAGCAGCCTTAGCGGGGGTAGCTCCTACAATGAGCAGTTCTTC. It yields the protein CASSLSGGSSYNEQFF.

This clone was observed a few times. Given a much more abundant clone one base away, this may be a read error. J is TRBJ2-7 and V is TRBV6-6; D is possibly TRBD1 (5 bases). In germline, CDR1 is MNHNY, CDR2 SVGAGI (reference sequence). The CDR3 totals 15 residues. Trimming took off 5 bases at V and 2 bases at J, with 16 bases between the two ends. CDR3 loop: CASSGGWEGAYEQYF. The CDR3 DNA reads TGTGCCAGCAGTGGTGGCTGGGAAGGGGCCTACGAGCAGTACTTC.